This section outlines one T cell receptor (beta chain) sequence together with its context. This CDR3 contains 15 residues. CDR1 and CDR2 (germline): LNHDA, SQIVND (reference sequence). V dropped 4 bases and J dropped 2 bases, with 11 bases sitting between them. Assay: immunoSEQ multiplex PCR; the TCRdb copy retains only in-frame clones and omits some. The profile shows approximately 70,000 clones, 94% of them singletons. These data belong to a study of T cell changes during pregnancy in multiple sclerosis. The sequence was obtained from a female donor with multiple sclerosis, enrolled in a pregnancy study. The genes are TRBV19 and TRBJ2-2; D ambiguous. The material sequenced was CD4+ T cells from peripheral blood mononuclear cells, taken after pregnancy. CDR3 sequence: CASSTLPHNTGELFF. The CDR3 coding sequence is TGTGCCAGTAGTACGCTCCCACATAACACCGGGGAGCTGTTTTTT.